These T cell receptor beta chains were read from a single sample in a study of identical twins. A single record per CDR3 protein comes from TCRdb applying MiXCR to the 5' RACE reads. This table has 300,000 to 400,000 distinct CDR3 sequences, 12% appearing once. This same sample was also part of a study on yellow fever vaccine responses in identical twins.

Material for sequencing was CD8+ T cells sorted from blood. These receptors all stem from a woman aged 18 to 35 in good health. Both conserved end residues are part of each CDR3. Fields, in order: J gene, V gene, clone size, D gene, CDR3 DNA, CDR3 protein. The D gene is left open where the match is weak. Rows give clone size only sometimes, using once, few, many, or a class for an expanded clone.

J gene: TRBJ2-1
V gene: TRBV12-3/TRBV12-4
clone size: many
D gene: .
CDR3 DNA: TGTGCCAGCACTGGCAGGGACCAATATCTCGAGCAGTTCTTC
CDR3 protein: CASTGRDQYLEQFF

J gene: TRBJ2-3
V gene: TRBV6-1
clone size: .
D gene: TRBD2
CDR3 DNA: TGTGCCAGCAGTGAGTCTAGCGGGGGGTCAGATACGCAGTATTTT
CDR3 protein: CASSESSGGSDTQYF

J gene: TRBJ1-6
V gene: TRBV4-1
clone size: .
D gene: .
CDR3 DNA: TGCGCCAGCAGAGCAGACAGGAGCTCCTATAATTCACCCCTCCACTTT
CDR3 protein: CASRADRSSYNSPLHF

J gene: TRBJ2-3
V gene: TRBV24-1
clone size: .
D gene: .
CDR3 DNA: TGTGCCACCAGTGATTCGCCGGATACGCAGTATTTT
CDR3 protein: CATSDSPDTQYF

J gene: TRBJ1-1
V gene: TRBV11-2
clone size: .
D gene: .
CDR3 DNA: TGTGCCAGCGCCTCGGGGGGAACTGAAGCTTTCTTT
CDR3 protein: CASASGGTEAFF

J gene: TRBJ2-1
V gene: TRBV6-5
clone size: few
D gene: TRBD2
CDR3 DNA: TGTGCCAGCAGTTACGACGCGGGAGCGGGGAATGAGCAGTTCTTC
CDR3 protein: CASSYDAGAGNEQFF

J gene: TRBJ2-1
V gene: TRBV15
clone size: .
D gene: .
CDR3 DNA: TGTGCCACCAGCGGCCCGGGATGGCCTTATCAAGAGCAGTTCTTC
CDR3 protein: CATSGPGWPYQEQFF

J gene: TRBJ1-2
V gene: TRBV27
clone size: .
D gene: TRBD1
CDR3 DNA: TGTGCCAGCAGCCCTTCTTTGCCGAAAGGGGGCGGGTACACCTTC
CDR3 protein: CASSPSLPKGGGYTF

J gene: TRBJ1-4
V gene: TRBV7-2
clone size: .
D gene: .
CDR3 DNA: TGTGCCAGCAGCTTTCACACTAATGAAAAACTGTTTTTT
CDR3 protein: CASSFHTNEKLFF

J gene: TRBJ2-1
V gene: TRBV28
clone size: .
D gene: .
CDR3 DNA: TGTGCCAGCAGTTTTCGGGCAGGGGACAATGAGCAGTTCTTC
CDR3 protein: CASSFRAGDNEQFF

J gene: TRBJ2-3
V gene: TRBV20-1
clone size: few
D gene: .
CDR3 DNA: TGCAGTGCGGTCTGGAGCGTCAATTCAGATACGCAGTATTTT
CDR3 protein: CSAVWSVNSDTQYF

J gene: TRBJ1-2
V gene: TRBV27
clone size: few
D gene: TRBD1
CDR3 DNA: TGTGCCAGCAGTTTACTCACAGGGGGCACTATCTATGGCTACACCTTC
CDR3 protein: CASSLLTGGTIYGYTF

J gene: TRBJ2-1
V gene: TRBV11-2
clone size: few
D gene: TRBD2
CDR3 DNA: TGTGCCAGCAGCTTAGTAGGCGGGGGGCTCAATGAGCAGTTCTTC
CDR3 protein: CASSLVGGGLNEQFF

J gene: TRBJ2-6
V gene: TRBV20-1
clone size: .
D gene: TRBD1
CDR3 DNA: TGCAGTGCGTGGGACAGGGATCTCTCTGGGGCCAACGTCCTGACTTTC
CDR3 protein: CSAWDRDLSGANVLTF

J gene: TRBJ2-1
V gene: TRBV20-1
clone size: .
D gene: .
CDR3 DNA: TGCAGTGCTAGAAATGGTCTAGCATATGAGCAGTTCTTC
CDR3 protein: CSARNGLAYEQFF

J gene: TRBJ2-5
V gene: TRBV4-2
clone size: .
D gene: .
CDR3 DNA: TGTGCCAGCAGCCCCTCCATCCAGGCAGGGAGGCAAGAGACCCAGTACTTC
CDR3 protein: CASSPSIQAGRQETQYF

J gene: TRBJ2-5
V gene: TRBV28
clone size: few
D gene: TRBD1
CDR3 DNA: TGTGCCAGCAGTAAGGGACAGACCCCAGAGGGGACCCAGTACTTC
CDR3 protein: CASSKGQTPEGTQYF

J gene: TRBJ2-7
V gene: TRBV4-2
clone size: .
D gene: .
CDR3 DNA: TGTGCCAGCAGCCAAGAATGGAGAGACAGGAGGCTCGAGCAGTACTTC
CDR3 protein: CASSQEWRDRRLEQYF

J gene: TRBJ2-5
V gene: TRBV12-3/TRBV12-4
clone size: .
D gene: .
CDR3 DNA: TGTGCCAGCAGTTTAAACCAAGAGACCCAGTACTTC
CDR3 protein: CASSLNQETQYF

J gene: TRBJ2-3
V gene: TRBV28
clone size: .
D gene: TRBD2
CDR3 DNA: TGTGCCAGCAGTTTTACGGGACTAGATACAGATACGCAGTATTTT
CDR3 protein: CASSFTGLDTDTQYF